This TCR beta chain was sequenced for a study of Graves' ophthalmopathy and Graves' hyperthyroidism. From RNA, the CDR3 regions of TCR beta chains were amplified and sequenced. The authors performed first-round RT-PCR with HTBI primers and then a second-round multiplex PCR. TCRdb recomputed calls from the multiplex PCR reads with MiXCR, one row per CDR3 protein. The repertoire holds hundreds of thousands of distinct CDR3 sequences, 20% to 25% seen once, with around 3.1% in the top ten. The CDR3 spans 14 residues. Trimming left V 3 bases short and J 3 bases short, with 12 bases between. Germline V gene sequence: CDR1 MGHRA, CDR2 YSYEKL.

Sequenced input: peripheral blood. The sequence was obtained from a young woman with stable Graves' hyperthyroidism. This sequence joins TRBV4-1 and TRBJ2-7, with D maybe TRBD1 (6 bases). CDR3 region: CASSQVDRSYEQYF. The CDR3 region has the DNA TGCGCCAGCAGCCAGGTCGACAGGAGCTACGAGCAGTACTTC.